This TCR beta chain appears in the sequencing data of a study of blood T cell repertoires in COVID-19. As for the study in general: Acute and convalescent COVID-19 samples came from the United States, Italy and Spain. T cells, B-cell-depleted T cells, or PBMCs supplied cDNA or gDNA.

Authors' processing steps: It was from reference gene primer amplification that nucleated cell counts were estimated. The protocol was immunoSEQ multiplex PCR, while the TCRdb copy is restricted to in-frame clones and leaves out a portion. That table is the source of V, J and clone size, and D and trimming were worked out from the DNA. This sample carries some 140,000 clones, about three quarters of them seen once, and the ten largest clones take around 14%. The CDR3 contains 15 residues. Germline assignment: CDR1 LGHDT and CDR2 YNNKEL (reference sequence). As regards this clone: A read error may produce the germline difference seen at one junction end.

The chain joins TRBV3-1 (or the pseudogene TRBV3-2) to TRBJ1-4; 9 nucleotides agree with TRBD1. The sequence was obtained from a man at least 80 years old with acute or convalescent COVID-19. The sequenced material came from peripheral blood. DNA of the CDR3: TGTGCCAGCAGCCAAGATGAGGGACAGGGCGCCGCTAGACTTTTT. Protein product: CASSQDEGQGAARLF.